This TCR beta chain was documented in a study of cytomegalovirus exposure and HLA in healthy donors. Study-level background: Counted in an early data release were 65 million to 100 million unique TCRs from HLA-typed donors.

Primers: 60 Vbeta forward and 13 Jbeta reverse. Assay: immunoSEQ multiplex PCR; the TCRdb copy retains only in-frame clones and omits some. The table for this sample gives 85,000 to 110,000 clones. Concerning this clone itself: No antigen is known for it.

The germline CDR1 and CDR2 sequences are ENHRY and SYGVKD. This CDR3 has 14 residues. After removal of 4 bases from V and 4 bases from J, the junction contained 5 bases not matched to a gene. Study-wide results and caveats: Earlier analysis looked at TCR beta V segments, and most were productive about 87% or about 30% of the time. A list of more than 150 TCR beta chains associated with cytomegalovirus was given. In a later analysis, around 18,000 TCR beta sequences were associated with HLA alleles at 0.05 false discovery rate.

The chain uses TRBV10-3 and TRBJ2-3, with 7 bases identical to TRBD2. The source material was PBMCs. The receptor was isolated from a man in his forties in good health and CMV-seronegative. DNA of the CDR3: TGTGCCATCAGTGTACTGCGGGAGTCAGATACGCAGTATTTT. Protein product: CAISVLRESDTQYF.